This T cell receptor (beta chain) was sequenced during a study of T cell changes during pregnancy in multiple sclerosis. TCRdb's copy holds only in-frame clones and misses some; the assay was immunoSEQ multiplex PCR. The table has about 47,000 clones, 90% to 95% seen once. The sequencing used peripheral blood, collected after pregnancy. The TCR comes from a female donor with multiple sclerosis, enrolled in a pregnancy study.

CDR3 bases: TGTGCCAGCAGCGACGACAGTAATGAAAAACTGTTTTTT. It codes for CASSDDSNEKLFF. The J gene is TRBJ1-4, the V gene TRBV13, with D tentatively TRBD1 (5 bases). From germline, CDR1 is PRHDT and CDR2 FYEKMQ (reference sequence). The CDR3 extends over 13 amino acids. The V end was cut by 5 bases, the J end by 4 bases, with 8 bases between.